These 20 T cell receptor beta chains came from one sample sequenced in a study of cytomegalovirus exposure and HLA in healthy donors. Primers included in the PCR were 60 Vbeta and 13 Jbeta primers. This table comes from immunoSEQ multiplex PCR, and its TCRdb copy is limited to in-frame clones, with some not included. The table has about 190,000 clones, 81% seen once; the top ten hold around 4%. Sequencing input: PBMCs. These receptors came from a man between 45 and 60 years old in good health and CMV-seronegative.

The chain joins TRBV19 to TRBJ1-1, with a weak D call TRBD1 (5 bases). V gave up 3 bases and J gave up 3 bases, with 14 bases separating them. Germline V gene data show CDR1 as LNHDA and CDR2 as SQIVND (reference sequence). The CDR3 spans 15 residues. The CDR3 bases are TGTGCCAGTAGTATGCAAACAATAGGGGACACTGAAGCTTTCTTT. It translates to CASSMQTIGDTEAFF.

The chain recombines TRBV11-2 with TRBJ2-7; D uncertain. Trimming pared 10 bases from V and 4 bases from J, leaving 26 bases between. This CDR3 has 16 amino acids. Germline CDR1 and CDR2: SGHAT and FQNNGV. This chain's CDR3 is CATSSFPPRYSYEQYF. The CDR3, as DNA: TGTGCCACTTCATCCTTCCCCCCGAGGTATTCTTACGAGCAGTACTTC.

The J gene is TRBJ2-3, the V gene TRBV10-2; TRBD2 aligns across 9 bases. This CDR3 is built from 16 residues. The J segment lost 2 bases and the V segment lost 7 bases, leaving 10 bases of the junction unmatched. Looked up from germline, CDR1 is WSHSY and CDR2 is SAAADI. CDR3 residues: CASKTGAGGITDTQYF. For the CDR3, the DNA is TGCGCCAGCAAAACAGGAGCGGGGGGAATCACAGATACGCAGTATTTT.

The V call is TRBV14, the J call TRBJ2-5, with 10 positions matching TRBD1. CDR1 and CDR2 (germline): SGHDN, FVKESK. The J segment lost 2 bases and the V segment lost 1 base, leaving 4 bases of the junction unmatched. The CDR3 totals 16 residues. Here the CDR3 reads CASSQARTGGQETQYF. CDR3 nucleotide sequence: TGTGCCAGCAGCCAAGCCCGGACAGGGGGGCAAGAGACCCAGTACTTC.

Only a few counts were recorded for this clone. The chain employs TRBV13 and TRBJ2-2, with 8 bases matching TRBD2. The CDR3 is made up of 15 amino acids. The V segment lost 5 bases and the J segment 6 bases; nucleotides outside the gene matches: 8. CDR1 and CDR2 (germline): PRHDT, FYEKMQ (reference sequence). CDR3 residues: CASSPGGGSAGELFF. The CDR3 DNA follows: TGTGCCAGCAGCCCCGGGGGGGGGAGCGCCGGGGAGCTGTTTTTT.

This chain uses TRBV2 with TRBJ1-4; the match to TRBD1 covers 10 bases. The junction had 7 bases not matched to a gene; V was cut back by 10 bases and J by 5 bases. Germline loops: CDR1 SNHLY, CDR2 FYNNEI. This CDR3 has 14 residues. CDR3: CATSETGGNEKLFF. The DNA of the CDR3 is TGTGCCACTTCGGAGACAGGGGGCAATGAAAAACTGTTTTTT. The whole variable domain, filled in from reference TRBV2 and TRBJ1-4, reads EPEVTQTPSHQVTQMGQEVILRCVPISNHLYFYWYRQILGQKVEFLVSFYNNEISEKSEIFDDQFSVERPDGSNFTLKIRSTKLEDSAMYFCATSETGGNEKLFFGSGTQLSVL.

In this sample, this clone turned up a few times. V is TRBV5-6 and J is TRBJ2-7; 9 nucleotides align to TRBD1. The junction had 11 bases not matched to a gene; V was cut back by 4 bases and J by 6 bases. CDR1 and CDR2 (germline): SGHDT, YYEEEE. The CDR3 spans 15 residues. CDR3 DNA sequence: TGTGCCAGCAGCCCTAGGACAGGGGAGAGTTCCGAGCAGTACTTC. Amino acids: CASSPRTGESSEQYF.

The chain joins TRBV29-1 to TRBJ1-4; D is unclear. Trimming took off 2 bases at V and 5 bases at J, with 6 bases between the two ends. The CDR3 has 12 residues. Germline loops: CDR1 SQVTM, CDR2 ANQGSEA. CDR3 protein: CSVEFSNEKLFF. CDR3 nucleotides: TGCAGCGTTGAATTTTCGAATGAAAAACTGTTTTTT.

The chain joins TRBV27 to TRBJ1-1, with D hard to call. The germline V gene has CDR1 MNHEY and CDR2 SMNVEV (reference sequence). CDR3 size: 15 residues. V lost 0 bases and J lost 5, with 13 bases in between. This CDR3 is CASSLSGRLRTEAFF. The CDR3 DNA is TGTGCCAGCAGTTTATCGGGCAGGCTCCGAACTGAAGCTTTCTTT.

The gene calls are TRBV5-6 and TRBJ2-2; 9 bases fit TRBD1. The CDR3 is made up of 16 amino acids. The germline gives CDR1 SGHDT, CDR2 YYEEEE. Germline trimming cut 4 bases from V and 6 bases from J; bases unmatched to any gene: 10. The CDR3, as DNA: TGTGCCAGCAGCCCCCACAGGGGGCAGTTTCCCGGGGAGCTGTTTTTT. It encodes CASSPHRGQFPGELFF.

The chain combines TRBV7-9 with TRBJ1-6, with TRBD1 matching over 7 bases. Germline trimming cut 7 bases from V and 9 bases from J; bases unmatched to any gene: 12. This CDR3 contains 15 residues. Germline CDR1 SEHNR, CDR2 FQNEAQ (reference sequence). Here the CDR3 DNA reads TGTGCCAGCATCCCGACAGGGCAAGAAGGTTCACCCCTCCACTTT. This gives the protein CASIPTGQEGSPLHF. Complete variable domain (other parts from reference TRBV7-9 and TRBJ1-6): DTGVSQNPRHKITKRGQNVTFRCDPISEHNRLYWYRQTLGQGPEFLTYFQNEAQLEKSRLLSDRFSAERPKGSFSTLEIQRTEQGDSAMYLCASIPTGQEGSPLHFGNGTRLTVT.

The count of this clone is one. CDR3 in DNA: TGTGCCTGGAGTGTATCGACTAAAGCTTTCTTT. It codes for CAWSVSTKAFF. V and J are TRBV30 and TRBJ1-1; D is uncertain. CDR3 length: 11 amino acids. The germline V and J ends were trimmed by 0 bases and 9 bases, with 8 bases remaining between them. Per germline, CDR1 GTSNPN and CDR2 SVGIG (reference sequence).

The chain couples TRBV7-6 to TRBJ1-1, with D possibly matching TRBD1 (6 bases). Germline-derived CDR1 and CDR2 are SGHVS and FNYEAQ. V was shortened by 9 bases and J by 6 bases, with 17 bases between the two germline ends. This CDR3 region has 13 residues. The CDR3 coding sequence is TGTGCCAGTACTCAGGGGACCGGTGCTGAAGCTTTCTTT. Translation gives CASTQGTGAEAFF.

A word on this clone: In the same sample, other DNA sequences code for this CDR3. CDR3 nucleotides: TGTGCCAGCAGTTACTCTTCAGGCCGTAATCAGCCCCAGCATTTT. Encoded protein: CASSYSSGRNQPQHF. V and J are TRBV6-5 and TRBJ1-5; D not certain. Per the germline V gene, CDR1 is MNHEY and CDR2 is SVGAGI. CDR3 length: 15 amino acids. V lost 0 bases, J lost 4 bases, and 10 bases lay in between.

The chain carries TRBV5-6 and TRBJ2-1; the match to TRBD2 covers 8 bases. Trimming at V came to 10 bases and at J to 1 base, leaving 7 bases not matched to a gene. This CDR3 comprises 14 residues. Germline V gene sequence: CDR1 SGHDT, CDR2 YYEEEE. The CDR3 bases are TGTGCCGCCGGGGGCGGGGGGTCCTACAATGAGCAGTTCTTC. Translation: CAAGGGGSYNEQFF.

The J gene is TRBJ2-2, the V gene TRBV4-2; 9 nucleotides match TRBD2. This CDR3 contains 15 residues. From germline, CDR1 is LGHNA and CDR2 YNFKEQ. V shed 1 base and J 6 bases; nucleotides not matched to a gene: 3. This CDR3 reads CASSQVAGVPGELFF. Written as DNA, the CDR3 is TGTGCCAGCAGCCAAGTAGCGGGGGTACCCGGGGAGCTGTTTTTT.

This clone was detected only a few times. CDR3 bases: TGTGCCAGCAGCTTACGGGCGGGTTCATACAATGAGCAGTTCTTC. Protein product: CASSLRAGSYNEQFF. The gene calls are TRBV7-8 and TRBJ2-1; tentative D call: TRBD2 (5 bases). V was pared by 2 bases and J by 4 bases, with 12 bases between. The CDR3 loop spans 15 amino acids. Germline loops: CDR1 SGHVS, CDR2 FQNEAQ. The variable domain in full, with the rest retrieved from reference TRBV7-8 and TRBJ2-1, is GAGVSQSPRYKVAKRGQDVALRCDPISGHVSLFWYQQALGQGPEFLTYFQNEAQLDKSGLPSDRFFAERPEGSVSTLKIQRTQQEDSAVYLCASSLRAGSYNEQFFGPGTRLTVL.

J is TRBJ1-2 and V is TRBV29-1; a possible D gene is TRBD1 (5 bases). V was clipped by 4 bases and J by 8 bases, with 23 bases between them. The CDR3 consists of 15 residues. The V gene's germline CDR1 is SQVTM and CDR2 ANQGSEA. In nucleotides, the CDR3 is TGCAGCGTTGTCCGCGGGACCGCCAGGAGCTGGGGCTACACCTTC. Translation gives CSVVRGTARSWGYTF. The full variable domain, in which reference TRBV29-1 and TRBJ1-2 provide the parts outside the CDR3, is SAVISQKPSRDICQRGTSLTIQCQVDSQVTMMFWYRQQPGQSLTLIATANQGSEATYESGFVIDKFPISRPNLTFSTLTVSNMSPEDSSIYLCSVVRGTARSWGYTFGSGTRLTVV.

V usage is TRBV7-8 and J usage is TRBJ2-7, with D maybe TRBD2 (6 bases). The CDR3 has 15 residues. The germline gives CDR1 SGHVS, CDR2 FQNEAQ. With 3 bases removed from V and 3 bases from J, the gap between germline ends came to 15 bases. The DNA of the CDR3 is TGTGCCAGCAGCTTTTCCCTAGCGACTAACTACGAGCAGTACTTC. Its protein product is CASSFSLATNYEQYF.

This clone appeared a single time. The chain uses TRBV7-9 and TRBJ2-3; TRBD1 aligns across 7 bases. The CDR3 spans 15 residues. CDR1 and CDR2 (germline): SEHNR, FQNEAQ (reference sequence). The J segment lost 0 bases and the V segment lost 3 bases, leaving 3 bases of the junction unmatched. The CDR3 DNA reads TGTGCCAGCAGCTTTGGACAGGTTAGCACAGATACGCAGTATTTT. Translation: CASSFGQVSTDTQYF. The variable domain in full, with the rest retrieved from reference TRBV7-9 and TRBJ2-3, is DTGVSQNPRHKITKRGQNVTFRCDPISEHNRLYWYRQTLGQGPEFLTYFQNEAQLEKSRLLSDRFSAERPKGSFSTLEIQRTEQGDSAMYLCASSFGQVSTDTQYFGPGTRLTVL.